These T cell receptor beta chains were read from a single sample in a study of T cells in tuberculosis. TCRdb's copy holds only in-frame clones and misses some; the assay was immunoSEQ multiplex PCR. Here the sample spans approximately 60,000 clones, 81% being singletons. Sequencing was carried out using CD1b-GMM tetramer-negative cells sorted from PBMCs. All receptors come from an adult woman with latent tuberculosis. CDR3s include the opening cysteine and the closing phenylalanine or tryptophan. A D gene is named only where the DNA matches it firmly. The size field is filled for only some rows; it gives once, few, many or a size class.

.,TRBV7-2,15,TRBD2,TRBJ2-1,CASSEGLLKVDEQFF,TGTGCCAGCAGCGAGGGACTACTGAAGGTAGATGAGCAGTTCTTC
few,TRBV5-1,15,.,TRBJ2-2,CASSSSGKNTGELFF,TGCGCCAGCAGCTCCTCGGGTAAGAACACCGGGGAGCTGTTTTTT
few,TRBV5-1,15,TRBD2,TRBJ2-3,CASSGTSGSTDTQYF,TGCGCCAGCAGCGGGACTAGCGGGAGTACAGATACGCAGTATTTT
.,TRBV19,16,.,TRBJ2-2,CASSGGGGRLTGELFF,TGTGCCAGTAGCGGAGGGGGGGGGCGCCTCACCGGGGAGCTGTTTTTT
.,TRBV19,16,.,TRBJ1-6,CASSAVLSSYNSPLHF,TGTGCCAGTAGCGCCGTTTTAAGCTCCTATAATTCCCCCCTCCACTTT
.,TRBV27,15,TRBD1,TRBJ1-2,CASSPSPGQDYGYTF,TGTGCCAGCAGTCCTAGCCCGGGACAGGACTATGGCTACACCTTC
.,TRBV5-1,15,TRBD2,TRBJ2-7,CASSLGLAGRGEQYF,TGCGCCAGCAGCTTGGGACTAGCGGGGAGGGGCGAGCAGTACTTC
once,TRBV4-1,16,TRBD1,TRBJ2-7,CASSPAKTGSSYEQYF,TGCGCCAGCAGCCCTGCTAAGACAGGGAGTTCCTACGAGCAGTACTTC
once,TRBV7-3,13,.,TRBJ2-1,CASSAGTTLEVFF,TGTGCCAGCAGCGCAGGGACAACCCTTGAAGTGTTCTTC
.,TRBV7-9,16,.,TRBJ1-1,CASRPTLGGADTEAFF,TGTGCCAGCAGACCAACCCTGGGGGGGGCGGACACTGAAGCTTTCTTT
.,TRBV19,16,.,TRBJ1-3,CASSFLGGRAGNTIYF,TGTGCCAGTAGTTTTTTAGGGGGTAGGGCTGGAAACACCATATATTTT
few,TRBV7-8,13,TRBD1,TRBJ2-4,CASGPGQRNIQYF,TGTGCCAGCGGACCGGGACAGCGAAACATTCAGTACTTC
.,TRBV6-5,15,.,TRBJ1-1,CASSRGGGLVTEAFF,TGTGCCAGCAGTCGCGGGGGGGGTTTGGTCACTGAAGCTTTCTTT
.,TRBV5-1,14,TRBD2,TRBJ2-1,CASSSPTSGNEQFF,TGCGCCAGCAGTTCACCGACTAGCGGGAATGAGCAGTTCTTC
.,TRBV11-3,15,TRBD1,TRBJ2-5,CASSFPGQGTETQYF,TGTGCCAGCAGCTTTCCGGGACAGGGGACAGAGACCCAGTACTTC
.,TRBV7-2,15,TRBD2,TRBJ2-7,CASSSASSGRYEQYF,TGTGCCAGCAGCTCCGCTAGCAGCGGGAGGTACGAGCAGTACTTC
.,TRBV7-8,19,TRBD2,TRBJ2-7,CASSLGGGLKRGGVYEQYF,TGTGCCAGCAGCTTAGGGGGTGGATTAAAGCGGGGGGGCGTCTACGAGCAGTACTTC
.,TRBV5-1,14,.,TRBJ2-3,CASTSGASTDTQYF,TGCGCCAGCACTTCTGGGGCTAGCACAGATACGCAGTATTTT
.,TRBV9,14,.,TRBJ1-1,CASSVGGQGTEAFF,TGTGCCAGCAGCGTAGGTGGCCAGGGAACTGAAGCTTTCTTT
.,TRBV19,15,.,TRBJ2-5,CASSIVRGRRETQYF,TGTGCCAGTAGTATAGTGCGGGGTAGGAGGGAGACCCAGTACTTC
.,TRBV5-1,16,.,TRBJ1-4,CASSLGVALVGEKLFF,TGCGCCAGCAGCTTGGGGGTAGCCTTGGTCGGAGAAAAACTGTTTTTT
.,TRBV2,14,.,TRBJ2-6,CASTGISGANVLTF,TGTGCCAGCACAGGGATCTCTGGGGCCAACGTCCTGACTTTC
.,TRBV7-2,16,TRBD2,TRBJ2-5,CASSSELAGYQETQYF,TGTGCCAGCAGCTCCGAACTAGCGGGGTACCAAGAGACCCAGTACTTC
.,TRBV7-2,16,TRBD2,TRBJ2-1,CASSFQPGLAGNEQFF,TGTGCCAGCAGCTTCCAACCGGGACTAGCGGGAAATGAGCAGTTCTTC
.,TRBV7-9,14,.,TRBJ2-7,CASSLMDYTYEQYF,TGTGCCAGCAGCTTAATGGACTATACCTACGAGCAGTACTTC
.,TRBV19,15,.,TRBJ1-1,CASKYGGSLNTEAFF,TGTGCCAGTAAATACGGGGGAAGTTTGAACACTGAAGCTTTCTTT
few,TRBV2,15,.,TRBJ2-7,CASRYIFSAGYEQYF,TGTGCCAGCAGATACATTTTCTCAGCAGGGTACGAGCAGTACTTC
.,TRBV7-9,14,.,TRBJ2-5,CASSPLWAKETQYF,TGTGCCAGCAGCCCCCTGTGGGCGAAAGAGACCCAGTACTTC
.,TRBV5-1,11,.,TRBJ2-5,CASSSGETQYF,TGCGCCAGCAGCTCCGGAGAGACCCAGTACTTC
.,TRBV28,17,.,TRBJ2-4,CASSTSGGIIAKNIQYF,TGTGCCAGCAGTACCTCTGGCGGGATTATAGCCAAAAACATTCAGTACTTC
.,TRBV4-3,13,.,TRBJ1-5,CASSQDVREPQHF,TGCGCCAGCAGCCAAGATGTGCGGGAGCCCCAGCATTTT
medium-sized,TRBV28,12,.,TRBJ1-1,CASGTVYTEAFF,TGTGCCAGCGGGACTGTCTACACTGAAGCTTTCTTT
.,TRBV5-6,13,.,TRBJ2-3,CASSLGEPHTQYF,TGTGCCAGCAGCTTGGGAGAGCCCCATACGCAGTATTTT
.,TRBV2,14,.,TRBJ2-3,CASSGAARTDTQYF,TGTGCCAGCAGCGGAGCGGCCCGCACAGATACGCAGTATTTT
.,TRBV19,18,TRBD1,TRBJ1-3,CASSKRTQGASSGNTIYF,TGTGCCAGTAGTAAGAGGACGCAGGGGGCTTCTTCTGGAAACACCATATATTTT
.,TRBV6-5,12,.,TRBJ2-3,CASSYSSGTQYF,TGTGCCAGCAGTTACTCGAGCGGTACGCAGTATTTT
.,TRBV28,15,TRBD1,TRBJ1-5,CASSFMDRGPRTQHF,TGTGCCAGCAGTTTCATGGACAGGGGACCTCGAACCCAGCATTTT
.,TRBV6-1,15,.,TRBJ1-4,CASSEAGGGPQKLFF,TGTGCCAGCAGTGAAGCAGGCGGCGGTCCGCAAAAACTGTTTTTT
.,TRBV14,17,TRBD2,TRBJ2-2,CASSQGRLALNTGELFF,TGTGCCAGCAGCCAAGGAAGACTAGCCCTGAACACCGGGGAGCTGTTTTTT
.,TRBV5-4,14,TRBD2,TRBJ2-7,CASSSRTSGGGQYF,TGTGCCAGCAGCTCCCGGACTAGCGGGGGGGGGCAGTACTTC
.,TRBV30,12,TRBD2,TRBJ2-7,CAWRNLAGVQYF,TGTGCCTGGAGAAACCTAGCGGGGGTGCAGTACTTC
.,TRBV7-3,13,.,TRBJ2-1,CASSSGSNNEQFF,TGTGCCAGCAGCTCAGGGTCAAACAATGAGCAGTTCTTC
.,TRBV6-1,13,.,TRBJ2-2,CASSFQGTGELFF,TGTGCCAGCAGTTTCCAGGGAACCGGGGAGCTGTTTTTT
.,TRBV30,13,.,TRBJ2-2,CASFGLVTGELFF,TGTGCCTCCTTCGGACTGGTCACCGGGGAGCTGTTTTTT
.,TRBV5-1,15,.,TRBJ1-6,CASSLGGLGNSPLHF,TGCGCCAGCAGCTTGGGGGGGCTCGGCAATTCACCCCTCCACTTT
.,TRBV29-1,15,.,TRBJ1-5,CSVEGREACNQPQHF,TGCAGCGTTGAAGGCAGGGAGGCCTGCAATCAGCCCCAGCATTTT